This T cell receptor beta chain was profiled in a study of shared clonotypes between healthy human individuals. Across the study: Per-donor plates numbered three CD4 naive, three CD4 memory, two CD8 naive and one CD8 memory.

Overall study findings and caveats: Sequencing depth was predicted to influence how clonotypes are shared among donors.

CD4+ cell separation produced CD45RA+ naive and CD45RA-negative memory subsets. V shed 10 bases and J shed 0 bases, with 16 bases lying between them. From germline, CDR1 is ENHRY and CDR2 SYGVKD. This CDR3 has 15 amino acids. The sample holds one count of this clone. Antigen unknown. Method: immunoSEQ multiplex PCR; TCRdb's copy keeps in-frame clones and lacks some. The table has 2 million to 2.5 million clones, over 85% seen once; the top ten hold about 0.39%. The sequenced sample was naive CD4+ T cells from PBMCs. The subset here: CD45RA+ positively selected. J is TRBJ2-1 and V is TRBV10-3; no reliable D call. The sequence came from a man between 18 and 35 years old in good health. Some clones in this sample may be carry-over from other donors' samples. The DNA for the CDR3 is TGTGCCACCCGCCCGCCCAAGAGCTCCTACAATGAGCAGTTCTTC. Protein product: CATRPPKSSYNEQFF.